Given below is one T cell receptor beta chain in context. Its antigen is not known. V shed 3 bases, J shed 4 bases, and the junction held 9 bases outside the gene matches. This CDR3 has 16 residues. CDR1 is LGHNA and CDR2 is YNFKEQ in the germline V gene. The data stem from a study of shared clonotypes between healthy human individuals. Study-level findings and limits: Among the subsets, naive ones generally showed larger estimated richness than memory ones.

Cells designated naive CD8 were CD45RO-negative and were positively selected for CCR7, with terminally differentiated effector memory CD45RA+ cells excluded. Libraries were prepared by immunoSEQ multiplex PCR; TCRdb keeps only in-frame clonotypes and omits some of them. The sample yields about 2 million clones, over 85% seen once. This chain links TRBV4-2 with TRBJ1-2; 9 nucleotides match TRBD1. The sequence was obtained from a man aged 18-30 years in good health. Sequencing was performed on naive CD8+ T cells sorted from blood. CDR3 bases: TGTGCCAGCAGCCAGGACTGGACAGGGGAAATCTATGGCTACACCTTC. It encodes CASSQDWTGEIYGYTF.